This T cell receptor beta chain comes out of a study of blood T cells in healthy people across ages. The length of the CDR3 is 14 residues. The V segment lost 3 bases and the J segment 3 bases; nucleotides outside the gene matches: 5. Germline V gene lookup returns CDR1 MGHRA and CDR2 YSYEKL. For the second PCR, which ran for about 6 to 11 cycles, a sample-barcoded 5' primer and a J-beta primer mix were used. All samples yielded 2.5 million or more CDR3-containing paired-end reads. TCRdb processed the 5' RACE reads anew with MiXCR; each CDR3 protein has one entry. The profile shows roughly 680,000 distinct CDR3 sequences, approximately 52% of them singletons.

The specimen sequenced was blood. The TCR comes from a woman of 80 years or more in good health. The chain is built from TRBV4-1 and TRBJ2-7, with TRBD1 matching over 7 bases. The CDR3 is CASSQGQINYEQYF. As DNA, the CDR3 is TGCGCCAGCAGCCAGGGACAGATTAACTACGAGCAGTACTTC.